Following are 21 T cell receptor beta chains from one sample sequenced in a study of CD8+ T cells in alopecia areata. Indicated treatment: oral pan-JAK inhibitor, 5-10 mg twice daily. RNA extraction was followed by reverse transcription into cDNA, which acted as the sequencing template. Using immunoSEQ multiplex PCR, the repertoire was profiled, and TCRdb retains in-frame clones only, with some absent. The sample holds about 190,000 clones, more than 55% seen once. The specimen comprised CD4+ T cells sorted from blood, sampled at week 4, from a patient treated with tofacitinib. These receptors were collected from a human donor with alopecia areata.

The chain joins TRBV5-1 to TRBJ2-7; D is uncertain. The V gene lost 0 bases and the J gene lost 2 bases, with 15 bases spanning the gap. Germline lookup yields CDR1 SGHRS and CDR2 YFSETQ. The CDR3 has 16 residues. This CDR3 reads CASSLDRAVLAYEQYF. The CDR3 DNA reads TGCGCCAGCAGCTTGGACCGGGCGGTTCTCGCCTACGAGCAGTACTTC.

The chain links TRBV30 to TRBJ1-5; the match to TRBD1 covers 9 bases. This CDR3 region has 14 residues. V shed 2 bases, J shed 5 bases, and the junction held 4 bases outside the gene matches. In germline, CDR1 is GTSNPN, CDR2 SVGIG (reference sequence). The CDR3 nucleotides are TGTGCCTGGAGTCCCGGGACAGGGTATCAGCCCCAGCATTTT. Amino acid sequence: CAWSPGTGYQPQHF.

This clone was observed a single time. The chain combines TRBV29-1 with TRBJ2-7; tentatively, D is TRBD1 (6 bases). V was trimmed by 7 bases and J by 3 bases, leaving 13 bases between them. Germline V CDR1 and CDR2: SQVTM, ANQGSEA. The CDR3 spans 12 residues. The CDR3 reads CSGTRDNYEQYF. The DNA of the CDR3 is TGCAGCGGTACCCGGGACAACTACGAGCAGTACTTC.

This clone appeared a few times. The genes are TRBV6-5 and TRBJ2-5; a possible D gene is TRBD1 (6 bases). The CDR3 extends over 16 amino acids. Germline CDR1 is MNHEY and CDR2 is SVGAGI. Between the trimmed V and J ends, which lost 3 bases and 2 bases, there was a span of 16 bases. The CDR3 nucleotides read TGTGCCAGCAGTTATTCGTCCTGGGACACTCAAGAGACCCAGTACTTC. This codes for CASSYSSWDTQETQYF.

This clone was recorded a few times. The V gene is TRBV2, the J gene TRBJ2-5, with TRBD1 matching over 9 bases. In germline, CDR1 is SNHLY, CDR2 FYNNEI. Unmatched junction bases numbered 7, after V lost 6 bases and J lost 2 bases. The CDR3 spans 15 residues. The CDR3 sequence is CASRGRDRGQETQYF. In DNA form, the CDR3 reads TGTGCCAGCAGGGGACGTGACAGGGGGCAAGAGACCCAGTACTTC.

The chain is built from TRBV10-2 and TRBJ2-7, with TRBD2 matching 8 bases. The CDR3 sequence is 14 residues long. Germline CDR1 and CDR2: WSHSY and SAAADI. After removal of 4 bases from V and 6 bases from J, the junction contained 8 bases not matched to a gene. The chain's CDR3 is CASSVGGRPPEQYF. For the CDR3, the DNA is TGCGCCAGCAGTGTTGGCGGGAGGCCCCCCGAGCAGTACTTC.

Only a few counts were recorded for this clone. This chain connects TRBV7-9 to TRBJ2-1; 7 nucleotides align to TRBD1. The V and J ends lost 11 bases and 3 bases, in that order; junction bases with no gene match: 10. Germline V gene data show CDR1 as SEHNR and CDR2 as FQNEAQ (reference sequence). This CDR3 has 14 amino acids. The CDR3 loop is CASLRDSDYNEQFF. For the CDR3, the DNA is TGTGCCTCACTTCGGGACAGCGACTACAATGAGCAGTTCTTC.

The chain couples TRBV9 to TRBJ2-5, with D perhaps given as TRBD1 or TRBD2 (5 bases each). Trimming removed 4 bases from V and 6 bases from J, with 16 bases in between. CDR1 is SGDLS and CDR2 is YYNGEE in the germline V gene. This CDR3 has 14 residues. The CDR3 here is CASSPWIGEKTQYF. DNA of the CDR3: TGTGCCAGCAGCCCCTGGATAGGGGAGAAGACCCAGTACTTC.

The chain links TRBV6-1 to TRBJ2-7; D is ambiguous. Germline V CDR1 and CDR2: MNHNS, SASEGT. V shed 8 bases and J shed 7 bases, with 9 bases lying between them. The CDR3 extends over 10 amino acids. The DNA for the CDR3 is TGTGCCAGCGCCCGAGAGGAGCAGTACTTC. This encodes CASAREEQYF.

The chain uses TRBV30 and TRBJ2-1, with TRBD2 as a possible D gene (5 bases). V lost 0 bases and J 8 bases, leaving 8 bases between the germline ends. CDR3 size: 12 residues. Germline V gives CDR1 GTSNPN, CDR2 SVGIG (reference sequence). The CDR3 spells CAWSVAGDEQFF. For the CDR3, the DNA is TGTGCCTGGAGTGTTGCGGGCGATGAGCAGTTCTTC.

The chain uses TRBV9 and TRBJ2-1; D remains unclear. Germline V gives CDR1 SGDLS, CDR2 YYNGEE. This CDR3 is built from 17 residues. V was pared by 0 bases and J by 0 bases, with 13 bases between. The CDR3 protein is CASSVGFRALSYNEQFF. As DNA, the CDR3 is TGTGCCAGCAGCGTAGGGTTTAGGGCCCTCTCCTACAATGAGCAGTTCTTC. Full variable domain (missing parts from reference TRBV9 and TRBJ2-1): DSGVTQTPKHLITATGQRVTLRCSPRSGDLSVYWYQQSLDQGLQFLIQYYNGEERAKGNILERFSAQQFPDLHSELNLSSLELGDSALYFCASSVGFRALSYNEQFFGPGTRLTVL.

This clone was picked up a small number of times. The gene calls are TRBV7-9 and TRBJ2-2; D is undetermined. Trimming took 2 bases from V and 4 from J, leaving 8 bases between them. Germline V gene lookup returns CDR1 SEHNR and CDR2 FQNEAQ (reference sequence). There are 14 residues in the CDR3. In nucleotides, the CDR3 is TGTGCCAGCAGCTTATATGAGACCACCGGGGAGCTGTTTTTT. Translation: CASSLYETTGELFF. Combining the CDR3 with reference TRBV7-9 and TRBJ2-2 gives the whole variable domain DTGVSQNPRHKITKRGQNVTFRCDPISEHNRLYWYRQTLGQGPEFLTYFQNEAQLEKSRLLSDRFSAERPKGSFSTLEIQRTEQGDSAMYLCASSLYETTGELFFGEGSRLTVL.

This clone has more than one count but fewer than ten. This same CDR3 is encoded by further DNA sequences in the sample. The rearrangement links TRBV4-3 to TRBJ2-7; perhaps TRBD2 as D (5 bases). The CDR3 spans 13 residues. Germline CDR1 reads LGHNA; CDR2 reads YSLEER. Trimming cost V 0 bases and J 2 bases, with 5 bases left between them. CDR3 coding DNA: TGCGCCAGCAGCCAAGAGAGGGCCTACGAGCAGTACTTC. Its protein product is CASSQERAYEQYF.

This chain uses TRBV7-2 with TRBJ2-1, with D maybe TRBD2 (5 bases). With 1 base removed from V and 0 bases from J, the gap between germline ends came to 10 bases. There are 16 residues in the CDR3. Per germline, CDR1 SGHTA and CDR2 FQGNSA. The CDR3: CASSLDGSSSYNEQFF. CDR3 bases: TGTGCCAGCAGCTTAGATGGGAGCAGCTCCTACAATGAGCAGTTCTTC.

This clone showed up just once. The CDR3 spells CSVEEGGQKGYTF. For the CDR3, the DNA is TGCAGCGTTGAAGAGGGCGGACAGAAAGGCTACACCTTC. The chain has TRBV29-1 and TRBJ1-2; TRBD1 is a possible D gene (6 bases). This CDR3 region has 13 residues. V was trimmed by 0 bases and J by 8 bases, leaving 13 bases between them. Germline V gene sequence: CDR1 SQVTM, CDR2 ANQGSEA.

This clone was counted only a few times. The rearrangement uses TRBV2 and TRBJ1-5, with TRBD1 as a possible D gene (6 bases). The V end lost 1 base, the J end lost 7 bases, and 14 bases lay between the germline ends. CDR3 length: 15 amino acids. CDR1 is SNHLY, CDR2 FYNNEI, per germline. The CDR3 region is CASSEGGRRGQPQHF. CDR3 sequence (DNA): TGTGCCAGCAGTGAAGGGGGGCGCCGGGGGCAGCCCCAGCATTTT. Supplemented by reference TRBV2 and TRBJ1-5, the full variable domain reads EPEVTQTPSHQVTQMGQEVILRCVPISNHLYFYWYRQILGQKVEFLVSFYNNEISEKSEIFDDQFSVERPDGSNFTLKIRSTKLEDSAMYFCASSEGGRRGQPQHFGDGTRLSIL.

The chain has TRBV4-1 and TRBJ2-1, with TRBD2 matching over 12 bases. J gave up 0 bases and V 0 bases, and 6 bases lay outside the gene matches. Per germline, CDR1 MGHRA and CDR2 YSYEKL. The CDR3 runs to 19 residues. The DNA for the CDR3 is TGCGCCAGCAGCCAAGATCGGACTAGCGGGGTTAGCTCCTACAATGAGCAGTTCTTC. It yields the protein CASSQDRTSGVSSYNEQFF.

V and J are TRBV10-3 and TRBJ2-5, with D uncertain. From germline, CDR1 is ENHRY and CDR2 SYGVKD. Trimming pared 0 bases from V and 5 bases from J, leaving 13 bases between. The CDR3 covers 15 residues. CDR3 nucleotides: TGTGCCATCAGTGAGTCGTGGTTGGGCAGGGAGACCCAGTACTTC. Residues: CAISESWLGRETQYF.

This clone has more than one count but fewer than ten. This chain joins TRBV4-2 and TRBJ1-3, with 7 bases lining up with TRBD1. CDR3 length: 18 residues. In germline, CDR1 is LGHNA, CDR2 YNFKEQ. Losses at the gene ends were 3 bases for V and 2 bases for J; bases not matched to a gene: 13. The CDR3 reads CASSHPPGGKIAGNTIYF. Here the CDR3 DNA reads TGTGCCAGCAGCCATCCTCCAGGGGGAAAAATTGCTGGAAACACCATATATTTT.

This clone appeared a few times. The chain recombines TRBV30 with TRBJ1-1; D remains ambiguous. The CDR3 totals 13 residues. V lost 3 bases, J lost 1 base, and 9 bases lay in between. The germline gives CDR1 GTSNPN, CDR2 SVGIG (reference sequence). CDR3 sequence: CAWRSLRNTEAFF. Here the CDR3 DNA reads TGTGCCTGGAGGTCTCTACGGAACACTGAAGCTTTCTTT.

The chain links TRBV29-1 to TRBJ1-1; 8 bases align to TRBD1. Unmatched junction bases numbered 8, after V lost 8 bases and J lost 6 bases. Germline CDR1 is SQVTM and CDR2 is ANQGSEA. CDR3 length equals 12 residues. CDR3 in amino acids: CSIGQGVPEAFF. The CDR3, as DNA: TGCAGCATCGGACAGGGTGTCCCTGAAGCTTTCTTT.